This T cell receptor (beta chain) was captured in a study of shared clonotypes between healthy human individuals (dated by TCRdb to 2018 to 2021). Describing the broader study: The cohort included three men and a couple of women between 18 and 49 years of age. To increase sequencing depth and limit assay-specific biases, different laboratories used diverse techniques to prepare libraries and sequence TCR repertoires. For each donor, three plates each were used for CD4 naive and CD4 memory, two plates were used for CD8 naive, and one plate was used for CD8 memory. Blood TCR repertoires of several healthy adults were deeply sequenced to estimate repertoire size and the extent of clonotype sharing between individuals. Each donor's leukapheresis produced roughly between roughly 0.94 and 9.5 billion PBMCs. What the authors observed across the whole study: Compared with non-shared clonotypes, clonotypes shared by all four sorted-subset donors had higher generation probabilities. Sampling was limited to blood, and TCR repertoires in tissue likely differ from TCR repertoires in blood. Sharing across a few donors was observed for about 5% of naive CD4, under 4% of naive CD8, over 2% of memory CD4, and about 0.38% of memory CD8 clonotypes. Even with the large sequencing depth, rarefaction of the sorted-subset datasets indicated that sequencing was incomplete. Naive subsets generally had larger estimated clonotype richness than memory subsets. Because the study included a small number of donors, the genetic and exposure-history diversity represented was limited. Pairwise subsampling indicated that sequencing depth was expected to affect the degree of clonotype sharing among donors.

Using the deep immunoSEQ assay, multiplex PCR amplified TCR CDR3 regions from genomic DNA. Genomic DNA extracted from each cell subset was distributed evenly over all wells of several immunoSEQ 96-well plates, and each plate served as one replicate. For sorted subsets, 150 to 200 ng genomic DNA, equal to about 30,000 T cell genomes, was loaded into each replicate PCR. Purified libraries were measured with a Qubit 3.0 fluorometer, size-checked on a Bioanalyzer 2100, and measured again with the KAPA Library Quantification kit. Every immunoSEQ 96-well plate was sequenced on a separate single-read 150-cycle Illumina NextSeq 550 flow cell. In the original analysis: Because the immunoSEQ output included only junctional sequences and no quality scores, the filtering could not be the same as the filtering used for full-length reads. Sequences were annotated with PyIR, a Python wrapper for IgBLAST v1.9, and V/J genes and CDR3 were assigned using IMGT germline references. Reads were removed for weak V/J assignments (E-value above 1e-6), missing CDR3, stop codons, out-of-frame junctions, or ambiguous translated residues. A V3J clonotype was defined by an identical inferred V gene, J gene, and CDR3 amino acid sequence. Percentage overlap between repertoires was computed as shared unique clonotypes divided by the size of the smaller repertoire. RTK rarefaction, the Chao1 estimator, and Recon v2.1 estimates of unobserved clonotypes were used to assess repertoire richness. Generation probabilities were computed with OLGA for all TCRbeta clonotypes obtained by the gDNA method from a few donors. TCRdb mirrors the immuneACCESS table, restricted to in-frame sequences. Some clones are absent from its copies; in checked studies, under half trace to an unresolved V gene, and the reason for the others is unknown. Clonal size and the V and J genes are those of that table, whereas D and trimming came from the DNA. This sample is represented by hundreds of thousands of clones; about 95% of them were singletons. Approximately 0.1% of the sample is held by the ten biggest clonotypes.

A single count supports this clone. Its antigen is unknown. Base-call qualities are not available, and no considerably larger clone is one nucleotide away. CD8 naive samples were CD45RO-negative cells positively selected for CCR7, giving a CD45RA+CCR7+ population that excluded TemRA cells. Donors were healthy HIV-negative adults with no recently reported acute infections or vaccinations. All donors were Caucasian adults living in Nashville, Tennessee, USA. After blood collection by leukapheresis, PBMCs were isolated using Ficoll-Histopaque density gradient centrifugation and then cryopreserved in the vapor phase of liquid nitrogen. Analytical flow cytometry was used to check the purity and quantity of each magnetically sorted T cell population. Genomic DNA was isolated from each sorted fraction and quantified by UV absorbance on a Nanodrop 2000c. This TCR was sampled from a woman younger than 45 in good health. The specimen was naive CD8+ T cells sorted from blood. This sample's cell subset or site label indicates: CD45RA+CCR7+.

The base sequence is TGTGCTAGTGGTTTTTTCCCGACAGTGACTAGCGAGGATGAGCAGTTCTTC. The encoded protein is CASGFFPTVTSEDEQFF. Recombination joined TRBV12-5 with TRBJ2-1, with 8 bases matching TRBD2. V trim: 3 bases; J trim: 8 bases; unmatched bases: 15. The CDR3 sequence holds 17 residues, the cysteine and phenylalanine included. The CDR3 DNA has 51 bases and is translated from base 1. Based on the germline V gene, the CDR1 and CDR2 sequences are LGHNT and FRNRAP.